This record concerns one T cell receptor beta chain sequence. This specimen comes from a study of blood T cell repertoires in COVID-19. Assay used: immunoSEQ multiplex PCR; TCRdb lists only in-frame clones, some missing. The table shows around 310,000 clones, with approximately 88% occurring only once. The CDR3 runs 17 residues. In germline, CDR1 is SGHRS, CDR2 YFSETQ. The V end lost 3 bases, the J end lost 0 bases, and 16 bases lay between the germline ends. Sequences were obtained from PBMCs or T cells enriched from blood (not recorded which). The source is a man aged 30-40 years who had recovered from COVID-19. The J gene is TRBJ1-5, the V gene TRBV5-1, with D perhaps matching TRBD1 (6 bases). CDR3: CASSSIYREHSNQPQHF. The CDR3 coding sequence is TGCGCCAGCAGCTCGATTTACAGGGAACATAGCAATCAGCCCCAGCATTTT.